This T cell receptor (beta chain) was obtained from a study of STAT3 mutations in large granular lymphocyte leukemia. The CDR3 is made up of 15 amino acids. V was pared by 4 bases and J by 1 base, with 4 bases of the junction left unmatched. The germline CDR1 and CDR2 sequences are SGDLS and YYNGEE. In this sample, this clone is hyperexpanded. Antigen specificity is unknown. TCRbeta libraries averaged about 40,773 productive templates per sample. The table came from immunoSEQ multiplex PCR; TCRdb's copy has only in-frame clones and leaves some out. Of around 1,700 clones listed, approximately 86% were seen once; the top ten hold more than 13%. General study results and limits: Clonal expansion was inferred from other time points because no sample existed at each clone's first appearance. At least one immunodominant TCR beta clonotype appeared in every T-cell large granular lymphocyte leukemia patient.

The V and J genes are TRBV9 and TRBJ2-4; TRBD2 aligns across 8 bases. The clonotype was recovered from a woman between 40 and 55 years old with T-cell large granular lymphocyte leukemia. Some clones in this sample may be carry-over from other donors' samples. The sample comprised peripheral blood mononuclear cells. CDR3 nucleotides: TGTGCCAGCAGCCCTAGCGGGTTGGCCAAAAACATTCAGTACTTC. This codes for CASSPSGLAKNIQYF. Looking up the rest from reference TRBV9 and TRBJ2-4 gives the full variable domain: DSGVTQTPKHLITATGQRVTLRCSPRSGDLSVYWYQQSLDQGLQFLIQYYNGEERAKGNILERFSAQQFPDLHSELNLSSLELGDSALYFCASSPSGLAKNIQYFGAGTRLSVL.